Shown below are 22 T cell receptor beta chains from a single sample sequenced in a study of cytomegalovirus exposure and HLA in healthy donors. The primer mix had 60 Vbeta and 13 Jbeta primers. The method was immunoSEQ multiplex PCR; TCRdb's version includes in-frame clones alone and lacks a portion of them. Of some 110,000 clones in the sample, about four fifths were seen once. Sequenced: PBMCs. The receptors come from a man aged 30 to 39 in good health and CMV-seropositive.

The CDR3 nucleotides are TGCGCCAGCAGCCAACGATCTAGCGGGGGGCCCGGCGTTAATACGCAGTATTTT. As protein: CASSQRSSGGPGVNTQYF. The rearrangement links TRBV5-1 to TRBJ2-3; 11 bases line up with TRBD2. The trim removed 4 bases at V and 7 bases at J, leaving 17 bases unmatched. Germline V gives CDR1 SGHRS, CDR2 YFSETQ. This CDR3 region has 18 residues.

This clone has more than one count but fewer than ten. The chain joins TRBV5-3 to TRBJ2-7; D may be TRBD2 (5 bases). TRBV5-3 is designated an ORF whose function remains uncertain. This CDR3 is built from 18 residues. V lost 0 bases, J lost 1 base, and 20 bases lay in between. CDR3 sequence: CARSLVDYWWTPSYEQYV. The CDR3 coding sequence is TGTGCCAGAAGCTTGGTAGACTACTGGTGGACCCCTTCCTACGAGCAGTACGTC.

The CDR3 region has the DNA TGCAGCGTTGAGGCAGTGGAAAGGGGGTACAATGAGCAGTTCTTC. It codes for CSVEAVERGYNEQFF. This rearrangement joins TRBV29-1 to TRBJ2-1; D is perhaps TRBD1 (6 bases). The CDR3 extends over 15 amino acids. V gave up 3 bases and J gave up 4 bases, with 16 bases separating them. Germline V gene data show CDR1 as SQVTM and CDR2 as ANQGSEA.

This clone was found a few times. The CDR3 loop reads CASSPPRVGGNTIYF. For the CDR3, the DNA is TGTGCCAGCAGCCCGCCCCGGGTCGGTGGAAACACCATATATTTT. V and J are TRBV5-5 and TRBJ1-3; D uncertain. The germline CDR1 and CDR2 sequences are SGHKS and YYEKEE (reference sequence). V lost 4 bases to trimming and J lost 3 bases, with 14 bases between them. The CDR3 runs 15 residues. The variable domain in full, completed from reference TRBV5-5 and TRBJ1-3, reads DAGVTQSPTHLIKTRGQQVTLRCSPISGHKSVSWYQQVLGQGPQFIFQYYEKEERGRGNFPDRFSARQFPNYSSELNVNALLLGDSALYLCASSPPRVGGNTIYFGEGSWLTVV.

V is TRBV2 and J is TRBJ1-6; weak D call: TRBD1 (5 bases). The germline V and J ends were trimmed by 6 bases and 2 bases, with 11 bases remaining between them. CDR1 SNHLY and CDR2 FYNNEI come from the germline V gene. The CDR3 extends over 15 amino acids. CDR3 in DNA: TGTGCCAGCAGCGATAGACAGCCCTATAATTCACCCCTCCACTTT. Amino acid sequence: CASSDRQPYNSPLHF. The variable domain in full, completed from reference TRBV2 and TRBJ1-6, reads EPEVTQTPSHQVTQMGQEVILRCVPISNHLYFYWYRQILGQKVEFLVSFYNNEISEKSEIFDDQFSVERPDGSNFTLKIRSTKLEDSAMYFCASSDRQPYNSPLHFGNGTRLTVT.

A few counts support this clone. The rearrangement links TRBV25-1 to TRBJ2-7, with 7 bases fitting TRBD1. The CDR3 sequence is 12 residues long. The J segment lost 2 bases and the V segment lost 9 bases, leaving 4 bases of the junction unmatched. Germline V gene lookup returns CDR1 MGHDK and CDR2 SYGVNS. CDR3 DNA sequence: TGTGCCAGGGGGACAGCGACCTACGAGCAGTACTTC. It yields the protein CARGTATYEQYF.

The genes are TRBV5-1 and TRBJ2-5, with TRBD2 matching 9 bases. Per germline, CDR1 SGHRS and CDR2 YFSETQ. CDR3 length equals 15 residues. Trimming at V came to 1 base and at J to 5 bases, leaving 6 bases not matched to a gene. Here the CDR3 reads CASSLMAGGHETQYF. The CDR3 DNA sequence: TGCGCCAGCAGCTTGATGGCGGGAGGGCACGAGACCCAGTACTTC.

The rearrangement uses TRBV2 and TRBJ2-3; D possibly corresponds to TRBD2 (5 bases). Looked up from germline, CDR1 is SNHLY and CDR2 is FYNNEI. This CDR3 has 14 amino acids. V was trimmed by 3 bases and J by 2 bases, leaving 9 bases between them. Here the CDR3 reads CASSDGKVTDTQYF. The CDR3 nucleotides read TGTGCCAGCAGTGACGGGAAGGTCACAGATACGCAGTATTTT.

The chain links TRBV19 to TRBJ1-5; D uncertain. The CDR3 consists of 15 residues. Trimming removed 2 bases at V and 4 bases at J, with 12 bases between. Germline loops: CDR1 LNHDA, CDR2 SQIVND (reference sequence). CDR3: CASSIRGSGNQPQHF. Written as DNA, the CDR3 is TGTGCCAGTAGTATACGAGGGAGTGGGAATCAGCCCCAGCATTTT.

CDR3 nucleotides: TGTGCCAGCAGGCATACTAGCGGGTACACAGATACGCAGTATTTT. Protein: CASRHTSGYTDTQYF. The rearrangement joins TRBV27 to TRBJ2-3; 9 positions match TRBD2. The germline V gene has CDR1 MNHEY and CDR2 SMNVEV (reference sequence). With V trimmed by 6 bases and J by 2 bases, 6 bases remained unmatched. There are 15 residues in the CDR3.

The CDR3 region is CASSFRGITYEQYF. CDR3 bases: TGTGCCAGCAGTTTCAGGGGCATAACCTACGAGCAGTACTTC. The chain links TRBV27 to TRBJ2-5; D possibly corresponds to TRBD1 (6 bases). The DNA matches TRBJ2-7 better at its end, which makes the J call doubtful. CDR3 length equals 14 residues. Looked up from germline, CDR1 is MNHEY and CDR2 is SMNVEV (reference sequence).

This chain links TRBV2 with TRBJ2-2; 9 bases are shared with TRBD1. With V trimmed by 8 bases and J by 6 bases, 4 bases remained unmatched. CDR1 is SNHLY and CDR2 is FYNNEI in the germline V gene. This CDR3 is 13 amino acids long. The CDR3 spells CASGTGFAGELFF. Written as DNA, the CDR3 is TGTGCCAGCGGGACAGGGTTCGCCGGGGAGCTGTTTTTT. The entire variable domain, with the rest obtained from reference TRBV2 and TRBJ2-2, is as follows: EPEVTQTPSHQVTQMGQEVILRCVPISNHLYFYWYRQILGQKVEFLVSFYNNEISEKSEIFDDQFSVERPDGSNFTLKIRSTKLEDSAMYFCASGTGFAGELFFGEGSRLTVL.

The chain combines TRBV7-2 with TRBJ2-5, with TRBD1 as a possible D gene (6 bases). In germline, CDR1 is SGHTA, CDR2 FQGNSA. This CDR3 contains 14 residues. Trimming cost V 5 bases and J 0 bases, with 10 bases left between them. This CDR3 reads CASSTTGYQETQYF. The CDR3 DNA reads as TGTGCCAGCAGCACCACAGGGTACCAAGAGACCCAGTACTTC.

This clone was detected only a few times. The gene calls are TRBV29-1 and TRBJ1-1, with D possibly being TRBD1 (6 bases). V was pared by 4 bases and J by 2 bases, with 11 bases between. The germline CDR1 and CDR2 sequences are SQVTM and ANQGSEA. The CDR3 totals 13 residues. CDR3 in amino acids: CSVAAGTNTEAFF. The CDR3 DNA sequence: TGCAGCGTTGCCGCAGGGACAAACACTGAAGCTTTCTTT.

The V call is TRBV27, the J call TRBJ2-3; D ambiguous. The ends were cut back, 10 bases at V and 2 bases at J, with 25 bases in the middle. CDR3 length: 17 amino acids. The germline CDR1 and CDR2 sequences are MNHEY and SMNVEV (reference sequence). CDR3 bases: TGTGCCACCTCAGTCTGGTCCAAACCCCCCCCCACAGATACGCAGTATTTT. It encodes CATSVWSKPPPTDTQYF.

The chain combines TRBV28 with TRBJ2-3, with a weak D call TRBD1 (6 bases). This CDR3 is built from 16 residues. Trimming pared 4 bases from V and 8 bases from J, leaving 22 bases between. Germline values: CDR1 MDHEN, CDR2 SYDVKM. The CDR3 sequence: CASSSRTVLQMVTQYF. The CDR3 bases are TGTGCCAGCAGTTCCCGGACAGTCTTACAGATGGTTACGCAGTATTTT.

The chain links TRBV28 to TRBJ1-5, with 11 bases identical to TRBD1. The length of the CDR3 is 16 residues. The germline V gene encodes CDR1 MDHEN and CDR2 SYDVKM. With 3 bases clipped from V and 7 bases from J, the junction kept 8 bases outside the gene matches. CDR3 amino acids: CASSFRGTGGRQPQHF. The CDR3 DNA is TGTGCCAGCAGTTTTCGGGGGACAGGGGGACGACAGCCCCAGCATTTT.

The chain joins TRBV23-1 to TRBJ2-3; TRBD2 matches at 14 bases. TRBV23-1 is assigned to the ORF class and has an uncertain function. With 0 bases clipped from V and 1 base from J, the junction kept 15 bases outside the gene matches. The CDR3 contains 22 residues. The CDR3 nucleotides read TGCGCCAGCAGTCAATCTTACGGGACTAGCGGGAGCCCCGGGCGGGGCACAGATACGCAGTATTTT. It encodes CASSQSYGTSGSPGRGTDTQYF.

The V call is TRBV7-2, the J call TRBJ2-3; 9 bases fit TRBD2. The trim removed 1 base at V and 6 bases at J, leaving 8 bases unmatched. CDR3 length: 16 residues. Germline V gene sequence: CDR1 SGHTA, CDR2 FQGNSA. The DNA of the CDR3 is TGTGCCAGCAGCTTAGGGGTAGCGGGAGTTTCCGATACGCAGTATTTT. Its protein product is CASSLGVAGVSDTQYF. Full variable domain (outside the CDR3, taken from reference TRBV7-2 and TRBJ2-3): GAGVSQSPSNKVTEKGKDVELRCDPISGHTALYWYRQSLGQGLEFLIYFQGNSAPDKSGLPSDRFSAERTGGSVSTLTIQRTQQEDSAVYLCASSLGVAGVSDTQYFGPGTRLTVL.

The J gene is TRBJ1-5, the V gene TRBV7-9, with 9 positions matching TRBD1. This CDR3 is 14 amino acids long. Unmatched junction bases numbered 3, after V lost 5 bases and J lost 4 bases. Germline V gene data show CDR1 as SEHNR and CDR2 as FQNEAQ (reference sequence). CDR3 coding DNA: TGTGCCAGCAGCCCTGGGACAGGGAATCAGCCCCAGCATTTT. Translated: CASSPGTGNQPQHF.

The CDR3 is CASSRMTGAYNEQFF. For the CDR3, the DNA is TGTGCCAGCAGCCGGATGACAGGGGCCTACAATGAGCAGTTCTTC. The V call is TRBV14, the J call TRBJ2-1, with 8 bases that match TRBD1. Germline CDR1 and CDR2: SGHDN and FVKESK. V shed 4 bases, J shed 2 bases, and the junction held 4 bases outside the gene matches. This CDR3 comprises 15 residues.

This clone was recorded once. The CDR3 reads CASSLLSQGRGEQYV. CDR3 nucleotide sequence: TGTGCCAGCAGCTTATTGTCTCAGGGTCGGGGGGAGCAGTACGTC. The V and J genes are TRBV7-9 and TRBJ2-7; tentatively, D is TRBD2 (6 bases). Per germline, CDR1 SEHNR and CDR2 FQNEAQ (reference sequence). The CDR3 is 15 amino acids. Trimming took 2 bases from V and 7 from J, leaving 18 bases between them.